These T cell receptor beta chains were read from a single sample in a study of T cells in Graves' hyperthyroidism and ophthalmopathy. Using its own MiXCR run on the multiplex PCR reads, TCRdb lists one record per CDR3 protein. The sample lists 550,000 to 800,000 distinct CDR3 sequences, 15% to 20% seen once, with 15% to 18% in the top ten. Sequencing was done on a sample of blood. These receptors all stem from a man between 50 and 59 years old with Graves' hyperthyroidism. The CDR3 runs from the conserved cysteine through the conserved F or W. A D gene is named only where the DNA matches it firmly. Size tells how often a clone was seen (once, few, many) or the class of an expanded clone, and some rows leave it out.

size: .; V: TRBV19; D: TRBD2; J: TRBJ2-7; CDR3: CASGGNYEQYF; DNA: TGTGCCAGCGGGGGGAACTACGAGCAGTACTTC
size: many; V: TRBV28; D: .; J: TRBJ1-4; CDR3: CASSLIPEKLFF; DNA: TGTGCCAGCAGTCTTATACCTGAAAAACTGTTTTTT
size: many; V: TRBV12-5; D: .; J: TRBJ1-5; CDR3: CASGLKAGNSNQPQHF; DNA: TGTGCTAGTGGTTTAAAGGCAGGAAATAGCAATCAGCCCCAGCATTTT
size: many; V: TRBV19; D: .; J: TRBJ2-1; CDR3: CASSIGLYNEQFF; DNA: TGTGCCAGTAGTATTGGACTGTACAATGAGCAGTTCTTC
size: few; V: TRBV5-1; D: TRBD1; J: TRBJ1-2; CDR3: CASSSTGVEGYTF; DNA: TGCGCCAGCAGCTCGACAGGGGTCGAAGGCTACACCTTC
size: .; V: TRBV7-3; D: TRBD2; J: TRBJ2-1; CDR3: CASSPSGDSYNEQFF; DNA: TGTGCCAGCAGCCCAAGCGGGGACTCCTACAATGAGCAGTTCTTC
size: .; V: TRBV30; D: .; J: TRBJ1-1; CDR3: CAWRRGRRTEAFF; DNA: TGTGCCTGGAGACGGGGGAGACGGACTGAAGCTTTCTTT
size: .; V: TRBV7-9; D: .; J: TRBJ1-1; CDR3: CASSLSWGTEAFF; DNA: TGTGCCAGCAGCTTAAGTTGGGGGACTGAAGCTTTCTTT
size: .; V: TRBV20-1; D: .; J: TRBJ2-7; CDR3: CSAEGGTYEQYF; DNA: TGCAGTGCTGAAGGGGGGACCTACGAGCAGTACTTC
size: .; V: TRBV5-1; D: TRBD1; J: TRBJ2-3; CDR3: CASSQDRGADTQYF; DNA: TGCGCCAGCAGCCAGGACAGGGGGGCAGATACGCAGTATTTT
size: .; V: TRBV6-2/TRBV6-3; D: .; J: TRBJ2-7; CDR3: CASSPDRTFYEQYF; DNA: TGTGCCAGCAGTCCAGACAGGACTTTCTACGAGCAGTACTTC
size: many; V: TRBV28; D: .; J: TRBJ2-7; CDR3: CASTTAGNSYEQYF; DNA: TGTGCCAGCACTACCGCGGGGAACTCCTACGAGCAGTACTTC
size: many; V: TRBV27; D: TRBD2; J: TRBJ2-7; CDR3: CASSMTSGSGYEQYF; DNA: TGTGCCAGCAGTATGACTAGCGGGAGTGGGTACGAGCAGTACTTC
size: many; V: TRBV13; D: TRBD2; J: TRBJ2-7; CDR3: CASSLSGRGWEQYF; DNA: TGTGCCAGCAGCTTAAGCGGGAGGGGTTGGGAGCAGTACTTC
size: few; V: TRBV18; D: .; J: TRBJ1-1; CDR3: CASSSREDAEAFF; DNA: TGTGCCAGCTCATCAAGAGAGGACGCTGAAGCTTTCTTT
size: many; V: TRBV5-1; D: TRBD2; J: TRBJ2-7; CDR3: CASSLGLAGGRSSYEQYF; DNA: TGCGCCAGCAGCCTGGGACTAGCGGGAGGGAGGAGCTCCTACGAGCAGTACTTC
size: few; V: TRBV20-1; D: .; J: TRBJ1-1; CDR3: CSAPRSGTEAFF; DNA: TGCAGTGCTCCCCGGTCCGGCACTGAAGCTTTCTTT
size: many; V: TRBV14; D: .; J: TRBJ2-3; CDR3: CASSLSDTQYF; DNA: TGTGCCAGCAGCTTATCAGATACGCAGTATTTT
size: many; V: TRBV29-1; D: TRBD2; J: TRBJ2-7; CDR3: CSVELAGAPHYEQYF; DNA: TGCAGCGTCGAACTAGCGGGAGCTCCCCATTACGAGCAGTACTTC
size: .; V: TRBV7-9; D: .; J: TRBJ2-2; CDR3: CASSSQGRELFF; DNA: TGTGCCAGCAGCTCACAGGGACGGGAGCTGTTTTTT
size: few; V: TRBV7-9; D: .; J: TRBJ2-7; CDR3: CASSFGVWEQYF; DNA: TGTGCCAGCAGCTTCGGGGTATGGGAGCAGTACTTC
size: .; V: TRBV20-1; D: .; J: TRBJ1-2; CDR3: CSARGIQINNYGYTF; DNA: TGCAGTGCTAGAGGTATCCAGATCAATAACTATGGCTACACCTTC
size: .; V: TRBV6-5; D: TRBD2; J: TRBJ2-2; CDR3: CASSYSRTSGSRAGELFF; DNA: TGTGCCAGCAGTTACTCGCGGACTAGCGGGAGTCGGGCCGGGGAGCTGTTTTTT
size: many; V: TRBV6-1; D: .; J: TRBJ2-1; CDR3: CASRLLRTPYNEQFF; DNA: TGTGCCAGCAGACTGCTTCGGACTCCCTACAATGAGCAGTTCTTC
size: .; V: TRBV9; D: .; J: TRBJ2-7; CDR3: CASSLGDPSEQYF; DNA: TGTGCCAGCAGCTTAGGAGACCCGTCCGAGCAGTACTTC
size: .; V: TRBV27; D: TRBD2; J: TRBJ2-7; CDR3: CASSLPTSGGPSRYEQYF; DNA: TGTGCCAGCAGTTTACCCACTAGCGGGGGGCCTTCGAGGTACGAGCAGTACTTC
size: few; V: TRBV20-1; D: TRBD2; J: TRBJ2-1; CDR3: CSASTAGGKFF; DNA: TGCAGTGCTAGTACTGCGGGAGGAAAGTTCTTC
size: .; V: TRBV19; D: TRBD1; J: TRBJ2-6; CDR3: CASSIWTGFSGANVLTF; DNA: TGTGCCAGTAGTATTTGGACAGGCTTCTCTGGGGCCAACGTCCTGACTTTC
size: .; V: TRBV18; D: TRBD2; J: TRBJ2-7; CDR3: CASSPRGLAGPYEQYF; DNA: TGTGCCAGCTCACCACGGGGACTAGCGGGACCCTACGAGCAGTACTTC
size: many; V: TRBV3-1; D: .; J: TRBJ2-3; CDR3: CASSRPGGIGTDTQYF; DNA: TGTGCCAGCAGCCGCCCCGGGGGTATAGGCACAGATACGCAGTATTTT
size: .; V: TRBV27; D: TRBD1; J: TRBJ2-1; CDR3: CASRRDRGVGEQFF; DNA: TGTGCCAGCAGGAGGGACAGGGGAGTTGGTGAGCAGTTCTTC
size: few; V: TRBV19; D: TRBD2; J: TRBJ2-7; CDR3: CASGRAGGDYEQYF; DNA: TGTGCCAGTGGGAGAGCGGGAGGCGATTACGAGCAGTACTTC
size: .; V: TRBV9; D: .; J: TRBJ2-1; CDR3: CASTQGREGNEQFF; DNA: TGTGCCAGCACCCAGGGGAGGGAGGGGAATGAGCAGTTCTTC
size: few; V: TRBV6-2/TRBV6-3; D: TRBD2; J: TRBJ2-7; CDR3: CASSLRLAAEQYF; DNA: TGTGCCAGCAGCCTCAGACTAGCGGCCGAGCAGTACTTC
size: few; V: TRBV7-8; D: .; J: TRBJ1-1; CDR3: CASSPKTAMNTEAFF; DNA: TGTGCCAGCAGCCCGAAGACAGCCATGAACACTGAAGCTTTCTTT
size: many; V: TRBV28; D: TRBD2; J: TRBJ2-5; CDR3: CASSLSLAGGLQETQYF; DNA: TGTGCCAGCAGTTTAAGTCTAGCGGGAGGACTCCAAGAGACCCAGTACTTC
size: .; V: TRBV7-2; D: .; J: TRBJ1-5; CDR3: CASSPRREGDQPQHF; DNA: TGTGCCAGCAGCCCCCGGAGGGAAGGAGATCAGCCCCAGCATTTT
size: .; V: TRBV10-3; D: TRBD1; J: TRBJ1-5; CDR3: CAISESGGAKNQPQHF; DNA: TGTGCCATCAGTGAGTCAGGGGGCGCGAAAAATCAGCCCCAGCATTTT
size: many; V: TRBV2; D: .; J: TRBJ1-1; CDR3: CASSEDSITEAFF; DNA: TGTGCCAGCAGTGAAGACAGCATCACTGAAGCTTTCTTT
size: .; V: TRBV30; D: TRBD1; J: TRBJ1-2; CDR3: CAWRETGGYEANYGYTF; DNA: TGTGCCTGGAGAGAGACAGGGGGTTATGAAGCTAACTATGGCTACACCTTC
size: many; V: TRBV7-9; D: .; J: TRBJ2-7; CDR3: CASSLAGSSSYEQYF; DNA: TGTGCCAGCAGCCTAGCTGGGTCGAGCTCCTACGAGCAGTACTTC
size: many; V: TRBV20-1; D: TRBD1; J: TRBJ1-1; CDR3: CSAATGGKTEAFF; DNA: TGCAGTGCGGCTACAGGGGGCAAGACTGAAGCTTTCTTT
size: few; V: TRBV24-1; D: .; J: TRBJ2-6; CDR3: CATSEDLRSGANVLTF; DNA: TGTGCCACCAGTGAAGACCTGAGATCTGGGGCCAACGTCCTGACTTTC
size: many; V: TRBV2; D: TRBD1; J: TRBJ1-1; CDR3: CASNGQGQGVAFF; DNA: TGTGCCAGCAATGGACAGGGGCAGGGTGTTGCTTTCTTT
size: .; V: TRBV6-5; D: TRBD2; J: TRBJ2-5; CDR3: CASSYGGGNQETQYF; DNA: TGTGCCAGCAGTTATGGGGGAGGGAACCAAGAGACCCAGTACTTC
size: many; V: TRBV28; D: .; J: TRBJ1-4; CDR3: CASTEATRSEKLFF; DNA: TGTGCCAGCACCGAAGCGACCCGGTCTGAAAAACTGTTTTTT
size: .; V: TRBV5-4; D: TRBD1; J: TRBJ1-6; CDR3: CASSYGQVGGSPLHF; DNA: TGTGCCAGCAGCTACGGACAGGTGGGGGGTTCACCCCTCCACTTT
size: .; V: TRBV6-2/TRBV6-3; D: .; J: TRBJ1-1; CDR3: CASSPEPPNSNTEAFF; DNA: TGTGCCAGCAGCCCCGAACCCCCCAATTCGAACACTGAAGCTTTCTTT
size: few; V: TRBV29-1; D: .; J: TRBJ1-2; CDR3: CSVDDVNSGVSGYTF; DNA: TGCAGCGTTGATGACGTTAATTCAGGGGTCAGTGGCTACACCTTC
size: many; V: TRBV10-3; D: .; J: TRBJ1-1; CDR3: CAISEANTEAFF; DNA: TGTGCCATCAGTGAGGCGAACACTGAAGCTTTCTTT
size: .; V: TRBV20-1; D: .; J: TRBJ2-5; CDR3: CSAEPTGPQETQYF; DNA: TGCAGTGCTGAACCGACAGGCCCCCAAGAGACCCAGTACTTC